Listed below are T cell receptor beta chains from one sample, sequenced in a study of cytomegalovirus exposure and HLA in healthy donors. Using immunoSEQ multiplex PCR, the repertoire was profiled, and TCRdb retains in-frame clones only, with some absent. This table holds about 82,000 clones, more than 85% found once. The sequenced sample consisted of PBMCs. The receptors come from a man between 18 and 29 years old in good health and CMV-seronegative. Both conserved end residues are part of each CDR3. D genes are given only for firm matches. Clone size appears in some rows only: once, few, many, or a class for an expanded clone.

clone_size	d_call	v_call	j_call	cdr3_length	cdr3_aa	cdr3_nt
NA	NA	TRBV25-1	TRBJ2-3	13	CASSEYITDTQYF	TGTGCCAGCAGTGAATATATAACAGATACGCAGTATTTT
NA	TRBD1	TRBV27	TRBJ1-1	13	CASRGTGVTEAFF	TGTGCCAGCAGGGGGACAGGGGTTACTGAAGCTTTCTTT
once	NA	TRBV2	TRBJ2-2	17	CASSESMRLGGTGELFF	TGTGCCAGCAGTGAGAGTATGAGACTAGGTGGGACCGGGGAGCTGTTTTTT
NA	NA	TRBV7-9	TRBJ2-1	15	CASSRLLISHNEQFF	TGTGCCAGCAGCAGACTACTGATTTCCCACAATGAGCAGTTCTTC
NA	TRBD1	TRBV5-1	TRBJ1-1	15	CASAQGAPLGGEAFF	TGCGCCAGCGCGCAGGGGGCTCCCCTAGGTGGAGAAGCTTTCTTT
once	NA	TRBV21-1	TRBJ2-3	19	CASSSFLSPSGGHTDTQYF	TGTGCCAGCAGCTCTTTCCTGTCGCCTAGCGGGGGACACACAGATACGCAGTATTTT
NA	NA	TRBV15	TRBJ2-7	11	CATSTQYEQYF	TGTGCCACCAGCACCCAGTACGAGCAGTACTTC
NA	NA	TRBV7-9	TRBJ1-4	15	CASTPGWGHNEKLFF	TGTGCCAGCACCCCTGGATGGGGCCATAATGAAAAACTGTTTTTT
NA	TRBD2	TRBV2	TRBJ2-1	14	CASKGSGGKNEQFF	TGTGCCAGCAAGGGTAGCGGGGGGAAGAATGAGCAGTTCTTC
NA	NA	TRBV7-8	TRBJ2-2	14	CASSTTGNTGELFF	TGTGCCAGCAGCACTACAGGGAACACCGGGGAGCTGTTTTTT
NA	TRBD1	TRBV6-1	TRBJ1-5	14	CASRQSDREEPQHF	TGTGCCAGCAGACAAAGTGACAGGGAGGAGCCCCAGCATTTT
NA	TRBD2	TRBV5-6	TRBJ2-7	15	CASSLVGTSGILEYF	TGTGCCAGCAGCTTGGTCGGGACTAGCGGGATCCTCGAGTACTTC
NA	TRBD2	TRBV7-2	TRBJ2-5	17	CASSSAQLAGPQETQYF	TGTGCCAGCAGCTCCGCCCAACTAGCGGGACCTCAAGAGACCCAGTACTTC
NA	NA	TRBV27	TRBJ1-5	13	CASRGAGIQPQHF	TGTGCCAGCAGAGGGGCAGGGATCCAGCCCCAGCATTTT
NA	TRBD1	TRBV25-1	TRBJ1-1	17	CASSELAQGGLNTEAFF	TGTGCCAGCAGTGAATTGGCACAGGGGGGCTTGAACACTGAAGCTTTCTTT
NA	NA	TRBV6-1	TRBJ1-1	13	CASSTGPVTEAFF	TGTGCCAGCAGCACTGGGCCCGTGACTGAAGCTTTCTTT
once	TRBD2	TRBV5-4	TRBJ2-7	15	CASSLELAGVYEQYF	TGTGCCAGCAGCTTGGAGCTAGCGGGAGTATACGAGCAGTACTTC
NA	TRBD1	TRBV7-6	TRBJ2-7	15	CASSLNRDRGSEQYF	TGTGCCAGCAGCTTAAATCGGGACAGGGGCTCCGAGCAGTACTTC
NA	TRBD1	TRBV13	TRBJ2-5	15	CASSLRSGGIQTQYF	TGTGCCAGCAGCTTACGGTCAGGGGGCATCCAGACCCAGTACTTC
NA	NA	TRBV25-1	TRBJ1-4	13	CASRRQLDEKLFF	TGTGCCAGCAGAAGACAGTTAGACGAAAAACTGTTTTTT
NA	TRBD1	TRBV7-2	TRBJ2-7	15	CASSLGAGQGYEQYF	TGTGCCAGCAGCTTGGGGGCGGGACAGGGCTACGAGCAGTACTTC
NA	NA	TRBV7-9	TRBJ1-6	16	CASSRSGTTYNSPLHF	TGTGCCAGCAGCCGCTCCGGGACTACCTATAATTCACCCCTCCACTTT
NA	TRBD1	TRBV19	TRBJ2-7	15	CASSKPGQGTYEQYF	TGTGCCAGTAGTAAGCCGGGACAGGGGACCTACGAGCAGTACTTC
NA	NA	TRBV15	TRBJ1-1	16	CATSRDLGRANTEAFF	TGTGCCACCAGCAGAGATTTAGGCAGGGCGAACACTGAAGCTTTCTTT
NA	NA	TRBV18	TRBJ2-7	13	CASSQGGSYEQYF	TGTGCCAGCTCCCAAGGGGGCTCCTACGAGCAGTACTTC
NA	NA	TRBV5-1	TRBJ1-5	13	CASSLSGNQPQHF	TGCGCCAGCAGCCTGAGCGGCAATCAGCCCCAGCATTTT
NA	TRBD1	TRBV6-1	TRBJ1-2	15	CASSEGQGVYYGYTF	TGTGCCAGCAGTGAAGGACAGGGGGTCTACTATGGCTACACCTTC
NA	NA	TRBV9	TRBJ2-5	17	CASSVGVSLERVETQYF	TGTGCCAGCAGCGTAGGGGTTAGCCTGGAGCGGGTGGAGACCCAGTACTTC
NA	TRBD1	TRBV28	TRBJ1-1	16	CATYRGQGSGDTEAFF	TGTGCCACCTACCGAGGACAGGGGTCGGGGGACACTGAAGCTTTCTTT
NA	NA	TRBV4-1	TRBJ2-4	16	CASSQVPGLAKNIQYF	TGCGCCAGCAGCCAAGTTCCGGGATTAGCCAAAAACATTCAGTACTTC
NA	NA	TRBV7-3	TRBJ2-2	17	CASSLRGAPSNTGELFF	TGTGCCAGCAGCTTACGCGGAGCACCCTCGAACACCGGGGAGCTGTTTTTT
once	NA	TRBV6-6	TRBJ1-2	14	CASSWTPPNYGYTF	TGTGCCAGCTCTTGGACTCCGCCTAACTATGGCTACACCTTC
NA	NA	TRBV6-5	TRBJ1-2	12	CASSPFYGGYTF	TGTGCCAGCAGTCCATTCTACGGGGGCTACACCTTC
NA	TRBD1	TRBV7-9	TRBJ2-7	15	CASSPRGQGRYEQYF	TGTGCCAGCAGCCCTAGGGGACAGGGAAGGTACGAGCAGTACTTC
NA	TRBD1	TRBV5-4	TRBJ1-1	17	CASRPWSGTARNTEAFF	TGTGCCAGCAGACCTTGGTCCGGGACAGCCAGAAACACTGAAGCTTTCTTT
NA	TRBD1	TRBV11-2	TRBJ1-2	17	CASSLFSGTGAKYGYTF	TGTGCCAGCAGCCTATTTTCCGGGACAGGGGCAAAGTATGGCTACACCTTC
NA	NA	TRBV5-1	TRBJ1-2	15	CASSLASAGGGGYTF	TGCGCCAGCAGCTTGGCCAGCGCGGGCGGGGGTGGCTACACCTTC
NA	TRBD1	TRBV19	TRBJ1-1	17	CASTVRVGQGGLAEAFF	TGTGCCAGTACTGTTAGGGTGGGACAGGGCGGACTGGCTGAAGCTTTCTTT
NA	NA	TRBV15	TRBJ2-6	18	CATSLRGGRSLGANVLTF	TGTGCCACCAGCCTAAGGGGGGGGCGCAGTCTTGGGGCCAACGTCCTGACTTTC
NA	TRBD1	TRBV23-1	TRBJ2-7	15	CASSQYGRTGLGQYF	TGCGCCAGCAGTCAATATGGTAGGACAGGTTTAGGGCAGTACTTC
once	TRBD1	TRBV18	TRBJ1-1	18	CASSPFLGGDRVNTEAFF	TGTGCCAGCTCACCCTTCCTGGGCGGGGACAGGGTAAACACTGAAGCTTTCTTT
NA	TRBD2	TRBV10-3	TRBJ2-3	17	CAISNTIAGAEGNTQYF	TGTGCCATCAGTAACACTATAGCGGGGGCCGAGGGGAATACGCAGTATTTT
NA	TRBD2	TRBV30	TRBJ2-5	14	CAWSVLIGRETQYF	TGTGCCTGGAGTGTACTTATCGGGAGGGAGACCCAGTACTTC
NA	NA	TRBV29-1	TRBJ1-2	11	CSGSANYGYTF	TGCAGCGGGTCAGCGAACTATGGCTACACCTTC
NA	TRBD1	TRBV28	TRBJ1-1	16	CASSFVGDRVNTEAFF	TGTGCCAGCAGTTTTGTGGGGGACAGGGTGAACACTGAAGCTTTCTTT
NA	NA	TRBV5-1	TRBJ1-6	14	CASKGRRSDSPLHF	TGCGCCAGCAAGGGCAGGAGGAGTGATTCACCCCTCCACTTT